The TCR beta chain under discussion was sequenced for a study of T cell changes during pregnancy in multiple sclerosis. Clones were read by immunoSEQ multiplex PCR, and TCRdb kept only the in-frame ones, dropping some. The sample records 65,000 to 85,000 clones, roughly 90% being singletons. The trim removed 2 bases at V and 7 bases at J, leaving 11 bases unmatched. The CDR3 extends over 15 amino acids. Germline V gene lookup returns CDR1 MNHNS and CDR2 SASEGT. The clonotype comes from a female donor in good health, enrolled as a control in a pregnancy study. This specimen consisted of peripheral blood, obtained in the first trimester of pregnancy. The chain is built from TRBV6-1 and TRBJ2-7; 7 bases line up with TRBD1. DNA for the CDR3: TGTGCCAGCAGTGAAACCAGGGGGTCGGGATGGGAGCAGTACTTC. It yields the protein CASSETRGSGWEQYF.